The source of this TCR beta chain is a study of blood T cell repertoires in COVID-19. Study details: There were acute and convalescent COVID-19 samples, and they came from the United States, Italy and Spain.

Original handling: The assay estimated nucleated cells by amplifying reference gene primers. Sequencing was performed with immunoSEQ multiplex PCR; in TCRdb, only in-frame clones are kept and a portion is missing. The D gene and trimming were derived from the DNA, and the V and J assignments and clone size from that table. The sample records more than 250,000 clones, roughly 86% being singletons. Participant ages covered roughly 18 to 89 years across 20 to 30 US areas. Germline trimming cut 2 bases from V and 3 bases from J; bases unmatched to any gene: 1. The CDR3 covers 13 residues. CDR1 and CDR2 from the germline V gene are SGDLS and YYNGEE.

The clonotype comes from a woman aged 25 to 45 who had recovered from COVID-19. The chain combines TRBV9 with TRBJ1-2; TRBD1 matches 7 bases. Material: PBMCs or T cells enriched from blood (not recorded which). CDR3 in DNA: TGTGCCAGCAGCGTCGGACAGGACTATGGCTACACCTTC. Amino acid sequence: CASSVGQDYGYTF.